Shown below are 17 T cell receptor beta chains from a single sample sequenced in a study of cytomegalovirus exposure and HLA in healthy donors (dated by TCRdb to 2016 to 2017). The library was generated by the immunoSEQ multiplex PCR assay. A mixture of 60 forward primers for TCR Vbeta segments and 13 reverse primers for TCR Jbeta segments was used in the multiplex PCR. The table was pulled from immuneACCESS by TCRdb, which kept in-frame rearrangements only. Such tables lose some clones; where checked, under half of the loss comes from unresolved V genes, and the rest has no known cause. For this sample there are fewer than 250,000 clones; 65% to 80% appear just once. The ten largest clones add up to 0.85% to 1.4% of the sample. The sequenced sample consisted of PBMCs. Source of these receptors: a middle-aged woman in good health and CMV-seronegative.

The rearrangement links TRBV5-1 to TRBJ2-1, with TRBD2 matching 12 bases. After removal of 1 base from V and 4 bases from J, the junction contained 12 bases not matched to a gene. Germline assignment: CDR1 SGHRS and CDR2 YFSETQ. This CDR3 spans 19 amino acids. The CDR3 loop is CASSLLATSGSPSYNEQFF. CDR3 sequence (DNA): TGCGCCAGCAGCTTGTTAGCGACTAGCGGGAGTCCTTCGTACAATGAGCAGTTCTTC.

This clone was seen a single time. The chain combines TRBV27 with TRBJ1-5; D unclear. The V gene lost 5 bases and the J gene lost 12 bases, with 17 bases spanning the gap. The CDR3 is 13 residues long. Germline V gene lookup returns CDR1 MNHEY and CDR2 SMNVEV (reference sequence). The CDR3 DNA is TGTGCCAGCAGTCCCTCCCCTCTAGCGGTCCAGCATTTT. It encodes CASSPSPLAVQHF.

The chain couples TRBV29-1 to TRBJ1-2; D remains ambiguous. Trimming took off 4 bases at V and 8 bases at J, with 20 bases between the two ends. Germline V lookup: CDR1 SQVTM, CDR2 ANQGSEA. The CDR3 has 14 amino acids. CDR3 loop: CSVGLEGMAEGYTF. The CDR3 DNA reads TGCAGCGTTGGTCTGGAGGGTATGGCTGAGGGCTACACCTTC.

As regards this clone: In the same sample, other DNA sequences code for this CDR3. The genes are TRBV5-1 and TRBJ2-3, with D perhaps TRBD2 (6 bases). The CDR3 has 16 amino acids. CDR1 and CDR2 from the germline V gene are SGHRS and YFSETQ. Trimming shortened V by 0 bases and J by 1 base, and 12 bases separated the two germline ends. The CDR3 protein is CASSLAGVAGTDTQYF. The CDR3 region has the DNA TGCGCCAGCAGCTTGGCCGGCGTAGCGGGCACAGATACGCAGTATTTT.

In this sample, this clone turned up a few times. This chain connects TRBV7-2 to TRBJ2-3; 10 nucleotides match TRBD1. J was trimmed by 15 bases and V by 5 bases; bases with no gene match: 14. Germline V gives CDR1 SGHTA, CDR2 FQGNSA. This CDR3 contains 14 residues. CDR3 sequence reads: CASSTRDRGPRHYF. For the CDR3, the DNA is TGTGCCAGCAGCACCCGGGACAGGGGCCCAAGGCACTATTTT.

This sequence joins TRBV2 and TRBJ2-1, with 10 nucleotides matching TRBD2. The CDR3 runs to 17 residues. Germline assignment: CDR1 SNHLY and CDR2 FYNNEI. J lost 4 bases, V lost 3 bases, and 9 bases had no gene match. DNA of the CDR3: TGTGCCAGCAGTGATCAGGCTAGCGGGGGTATTTACAATGAGCAGTTCTTC. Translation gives CASSDQASGGIYNEQFF.

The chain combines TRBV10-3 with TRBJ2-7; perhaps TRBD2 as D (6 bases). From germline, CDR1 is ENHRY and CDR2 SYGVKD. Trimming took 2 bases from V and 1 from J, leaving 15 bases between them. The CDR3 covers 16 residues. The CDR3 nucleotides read TGTGCCATCAGTGAGACGAGGGGTGGGGGGTCCTACGAGCAGTACTTC. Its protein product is CAISETRGGGSYEQYF.

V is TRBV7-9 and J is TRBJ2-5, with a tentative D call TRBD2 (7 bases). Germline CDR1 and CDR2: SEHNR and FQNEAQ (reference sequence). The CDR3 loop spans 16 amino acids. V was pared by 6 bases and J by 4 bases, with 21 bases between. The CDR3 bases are TGTGCCAGCAGTTTTATCGGGGGCGGGAGATCAGAGACCCAGTACTTC. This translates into CASSFIGGGRSETQYF.

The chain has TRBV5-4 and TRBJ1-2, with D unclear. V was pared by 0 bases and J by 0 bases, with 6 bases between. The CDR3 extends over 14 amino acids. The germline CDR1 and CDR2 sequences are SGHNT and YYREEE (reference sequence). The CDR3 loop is CASSLVQTNYGYTF. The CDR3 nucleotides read TGTGCCAGCAGCTTGGTACAGACTAACTATGGCTACACCTTC.

As DNA, the CDR3 is TGTGCCAGCTCAACCACAGGGGACACTGAAGCTTTCTTT. Its protein is CASSTTGDTEAFF. V gene TRBV18 combines with J gene TRBJ1-1; 7 nucleotides agree with TRBD1. CDR3 size: 13 residues. V was clipped by 5 bases and J by 3 bases; unmatched bases: 3. The V gene's germline CDR1 is KGHSH and CDR2 LQKENI.

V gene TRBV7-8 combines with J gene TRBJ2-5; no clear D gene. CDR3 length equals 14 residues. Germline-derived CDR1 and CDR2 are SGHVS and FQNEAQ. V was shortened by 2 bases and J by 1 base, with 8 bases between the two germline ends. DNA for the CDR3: TGTGCCAGCAGCTTAAGTAACACCCAAGAGACCCAGTACTTC. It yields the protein CASSLSNTQETQYF.

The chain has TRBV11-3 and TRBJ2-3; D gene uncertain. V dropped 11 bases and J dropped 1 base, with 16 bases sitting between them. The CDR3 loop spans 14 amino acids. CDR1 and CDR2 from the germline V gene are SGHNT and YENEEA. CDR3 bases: TGTGCCTCACAAGCTGGCGCGGGCACAGATACGCAGTATTTT. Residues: CASQAGAGTDTQYF.

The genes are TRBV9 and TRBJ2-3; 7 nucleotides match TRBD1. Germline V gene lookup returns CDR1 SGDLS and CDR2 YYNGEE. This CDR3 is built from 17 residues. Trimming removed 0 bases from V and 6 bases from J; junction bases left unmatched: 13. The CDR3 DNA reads TGTGCCAGCAGCGTAGCGGGCCTCGGGGACAGTTGGGATACGCAGTATTTT. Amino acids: CASSVAGLGDSWDTQYF.

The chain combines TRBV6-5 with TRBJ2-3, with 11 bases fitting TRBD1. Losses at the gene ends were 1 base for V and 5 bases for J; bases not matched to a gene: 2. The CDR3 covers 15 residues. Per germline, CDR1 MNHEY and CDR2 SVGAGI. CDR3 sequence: CASSYFGTGGDTQYF. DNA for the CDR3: TGTGCCAGCAGTTACTTCGGGACAGGGGGAGATACGCAGTATTTT.

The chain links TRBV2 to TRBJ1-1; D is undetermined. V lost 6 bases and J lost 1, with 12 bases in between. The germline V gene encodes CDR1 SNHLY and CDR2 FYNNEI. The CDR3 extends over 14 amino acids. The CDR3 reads CASSVLEKNTEAFF. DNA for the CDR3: TGTGCCAGCAGCGTTCTCGAGAAGAACACTGAAGCTTTCTTT.

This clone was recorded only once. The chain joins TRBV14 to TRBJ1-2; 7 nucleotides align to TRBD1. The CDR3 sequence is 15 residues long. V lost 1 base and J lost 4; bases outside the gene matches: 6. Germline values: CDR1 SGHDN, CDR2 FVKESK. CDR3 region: CASSQAYRGGYGYTF. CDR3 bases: TGTGCCAGCAGCCAAGCTTACAGGGGAGGCTATGGCTACACCTTC.

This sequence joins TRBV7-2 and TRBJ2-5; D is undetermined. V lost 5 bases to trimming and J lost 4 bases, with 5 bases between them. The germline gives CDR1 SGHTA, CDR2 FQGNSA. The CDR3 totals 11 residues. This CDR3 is CASSRAETQYF. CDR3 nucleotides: TGTGCCAGCAGCAGAGCAGAGACCCAGTACTTC.